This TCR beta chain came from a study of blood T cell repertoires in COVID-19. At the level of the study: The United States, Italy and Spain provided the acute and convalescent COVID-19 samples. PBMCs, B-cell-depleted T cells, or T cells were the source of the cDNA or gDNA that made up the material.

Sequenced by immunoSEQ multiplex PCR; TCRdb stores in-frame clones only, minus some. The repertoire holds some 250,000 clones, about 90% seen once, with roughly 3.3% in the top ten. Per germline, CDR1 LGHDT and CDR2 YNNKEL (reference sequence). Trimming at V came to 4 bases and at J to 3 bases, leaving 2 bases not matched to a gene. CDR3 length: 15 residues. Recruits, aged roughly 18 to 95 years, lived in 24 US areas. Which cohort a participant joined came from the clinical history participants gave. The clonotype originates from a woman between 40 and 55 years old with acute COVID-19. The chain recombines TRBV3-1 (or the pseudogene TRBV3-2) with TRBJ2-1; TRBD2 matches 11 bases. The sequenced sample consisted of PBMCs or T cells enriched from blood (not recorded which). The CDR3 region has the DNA TGTGCCAGCAGCCCGGGGACTAGCGGCTACAATGAGCAGTTCTTC. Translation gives CASSPGTSGYNEQFF.